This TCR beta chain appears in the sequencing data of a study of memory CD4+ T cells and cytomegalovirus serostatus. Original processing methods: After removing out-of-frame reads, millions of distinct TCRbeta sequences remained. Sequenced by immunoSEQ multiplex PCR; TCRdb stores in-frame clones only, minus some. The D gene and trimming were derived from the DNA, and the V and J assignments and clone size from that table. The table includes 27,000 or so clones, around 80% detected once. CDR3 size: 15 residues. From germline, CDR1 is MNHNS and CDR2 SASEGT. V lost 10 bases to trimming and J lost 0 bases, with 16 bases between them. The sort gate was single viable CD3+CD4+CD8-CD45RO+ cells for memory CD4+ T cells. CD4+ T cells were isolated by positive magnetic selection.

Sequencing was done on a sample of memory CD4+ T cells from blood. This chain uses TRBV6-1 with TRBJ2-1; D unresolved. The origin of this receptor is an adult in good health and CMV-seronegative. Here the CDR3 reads CATSLVAISYNEQFF. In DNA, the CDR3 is TGTGCCACCTCCCTTGTGGCGATCTCCTACAATGAGCAGTTCTTC.